This TCR beta chain was documented in a study of somatic mutations in cytotoxic T cells in rheumatoid arthritis. Only in-frame clones appear in the TCRdb table, and some are missing; sequencing was by immunoSEQ multiplex PCR. The sample records 15,000 to 20,000 clones, around 83% being singletons. The CDR3 has 16 residues. Trimming took off 5 bases at V and 1 base at J, with 15 bases between the two ends. Germline CDR1 is SGHAT and CDR2 is FQNNGV. Sequenced sample: CD8+ T cells sorted from blood. This chain joins TRBV11-2 and TRBJ1-3; perhaps TRBD1 as D (5 bases). This clonotype was obtained from a man aged 18 to 29 with rheumatoid arthritis. CDR3 amino acids: CASSPGGGLSGNTIYF. In DNA form, the CDR3 reads TGTGCCAGCAGCCCGGGGGGAGGTTTATCTGGAAACACCATATATTTT.